The 17 T cell receptor beta chains reported below all come from one sample, sequenced in a study of control samples from healthy donors and cancer patients. Clones were read by immunoSEQ multiplex PCR, and TCRdb kept only the in-frame ones, dropping some. The sample shows about 150,000 clones, around 90% of them seen only once. Sequences were obtained from blood. The receptors stem from a man between 18 and 29 years old in good health.

This clone came up once. The J gene is TRBJ2-5, the V gene TRBV5-1; D might be TRBD1 (5 bases). There are 17 residues in the CDR3. Germline V gene sequence: CDR1 SGHRS, CDR2 YFSETQ. Between the trimmed V and J ends, which lost 4 bases and 1 base, there was a span of 20 bases. CDR3 bases: TGCGCCAGCAGCCCTGGGGCCCTGTCAGGGTTCCAAGAGACCCAGTACTTC. This sequence encodes CASSPGALSGFQETQYF.

The genes are TRBV28 and TRBJ2-1; TRBD2 aligns across 16 bases. This CDR3 contains 19 residues. Trimming at V came to 4 bases and at J to 0 bases, leaving 6 bases not matched to a gene. Germline V CDR1 and CDR2: MDHEN, SYDVKM. CDR3 DNA: TGTGCCAGCAGTTCGGGACTAGCGGGGGGGCTTAGCTCCTACAATGAGCAGTTCTTC. The encoded protein is CASSSGLAGGLSSYNEQFF.

For the CDR3, the DNA is TGCGCCAGCAGCCAAGATTACGGGCGCGGGGTGGTATACAATGAGCAGTTCTTC. It translates to CASSQDYGRGVVYNEQFF. The chain uses TRBV4-3 and TRBJ2-1; D may be TRBD2 (6 bases). The germline V gene has CDR1 LGHNA and CDR2 YSLEER. Trimming took off 0 bases at V and 4 bases at J, with 19 bases between the two ends. The CDR3 has 18 residues.

The rearrangement uses TRBV30 and TRBJ1-2, with D uncertain. Germline V gives CDR1 GTSNPN, CDR2 SVGIG (reference sequence). V was trimmed by 2 bases and J by 7 bases, leaving 14 bases between them. The CDR3 length is 13 residues. The CDR3 protein is CAWSTKDGGGYTF. Written as DNA, the CDR3 is TGTGCCTGGAGTACGAAGGACGGCGGTGGCTACACCTTC.

This clone appeared a single time. The chain employs TRBV4-3 and TRBJ1-1; D unresolved. This CDR3 region has 15 residues. Trimming removed 4 bases at V and 1 base at J, with 13 bases between. The germline V gene has CDR1 LGHNA and CDR2 YSLEER. As DNA, the CDR3 is TGCGCCAGCAGCCGGTTTTCCGGTAGGAACACTGAAGCTTTCTTT. Protein: CASSRFSGRNTEAFF.

The chain is built from TRBV14 and TRBJ2-3; 8 bases fit TRBD2. Germline V gives CDR1 SGHDN, CDR2 FVKESK. This CDR3 spans 14 amino acids. Trimming took 1 base from V and 11 from J; bases not matched to a gene: 8. The CDR3: CASSQVNGGAGQYF. The CDR3 DNA reads TGTGCCAGCAGCCAAGTAAACGGGGGGGCCGGGCAGTATTTT.

The rearrangement uses TRBV7-6 and TRBJ1-2; 8 bases map to TRBD1. Trimming at V came to 0 bases and at J to 4 bases, leaving 10 bases not matched to a gene. The length of the CDR3 is 17 residues. Germline V gene data show CDR1 as SGHVS and CDR2 as FNYEAQ. The CDR3 DNA reads TGTGCCAGCAGCTTAGCCCCGGGACAGGAAGGGACCTATGGCTACACCTTC. Encoded protein: CASSLAPGQEGTYGYTF. Together with reference TRBV7-6 and TRBJ1-2, the CDR3 gives the full variable domain: GAGVSQSPRYKVTKRGQDVALRCDPISGHVSLYWYRQALGQGPEFLTYFNYEAQQDKSGLPNDRFSAERPEGSISTLTIQRTEQRDSAMYRCASSLAPGQEGTYGYTFGSGTRLTVV.

The chain recombines TRBV7-2 with TRBJ2-5; 10 bases line up with TRBD2. This CDR3 is 15 amino acids long. Germline assignment: CDR1 SGHTA and CDR2 FQGNSA. The V gene end was trimmed by 5 bases and the J gene end by 3 bases; junction bases not matched to a gene: 6. CDR3 sequence reads: CASSPQRGGEETQYF. The CDR3 nucleotides read TGTGCCAGCAGCCCTCAGCGGGGGGGCGAAGAGACCCAGTACTTC.

This clone came up a few times. The chain is built from TRBV6-2 or TRBV6-3 and TRBJ2-2; D assignment may be TRBD1 or TRBD2 (6 bases each). Per germline, CDR1 MNHEY and CDR2 SVGEGT. This CDR3 region has 17 residues. Trimming stripped 2 bases from V and 4 bases from J, with 17 bases between. CDR3 protein: CASSYPGPGASTGELFF. The CDR3 DNA follows: TGTGCCAGCAGTTACCCGGGGCCGGGGGCCAGCACCGGGGAGCTGTTTTTT.

The chain recombines TRBV7-3 with TRBJ2-7; 10 bases match TRBD1. The trim removed 5 bases at V and 3 bases at J, leaving 4 bases unmatched. This CDR3 has 14 amino acids. Germline assignment: CDR1 SGHTA and CDR2 FQGTGA. CDR3: CASSPGQGVYEQYF. The CDR3 DNA reads TGTGCCAGCAGCCCCGGACAGGGGGTCTACGAGCAGTACTTC.

The chain couples TRBV7-6 to TRBJ2-2; 12 bases are shared with TRBD2. The junction had 6 bases not matched to a gene; V was cut back by 4 bases and J by 3 bases. Germline V CDR1 and CDR2: SGHVS, FNYEAQ. The CDR3 is made up of 17 amino acids. CDR3 loop: CASSWPSGGVDTGELFF. Here the CDR3 DNA reads TGTGCCAGCAGCTGGCCTAGCGGGGGGGTAGACACCGGGGAGCTGTTTTTT.

The chain recombines TRBV2 with TRBJ2-5, with a tentative D call TRBD2 (6 bases). The ends were cut back, 6 bases at V and 5 bases at J, with 16 bases in the middle. The CDR3 totals 14 residues. The germline V gene has CDR1 SNHLY and CDR2 FYNNEI. CDR3 DNA: TGTGCCAGCAGATTGGGGGGAAGGTGGGAGACCCAGTACTTC. Its translation is CASRLGGRWETQYF.

CDR3 sequence reads: CASSYSAPSSPLHF. The DNA for the CDR3 is TGTGCCAGCAGTTACTCTGCGCCGTCATCACCCCTCCACTTT. This sequence joins TRBV6-5 and TRBJ1-6; D remains ambiguous. Germline CDR1 reads MNHEY; CDR2 reads SVGAGI. CDR3 length: 14 residues. Deletions cut 0 bases from V and 10 bases from J, with 10 bases between.

A single count supports this clone. The gene calls are TRBV19 and TRBJ1-5; a possible D gene is TRBD1 (5 bases). Per germline, CDR1 LNHDA and CDR2 SQIVND (reference sequence). The CDR3 is 16 residues long. Deletions cut 2 bases from V and 0 bases from J, with 11 bases between. The CDR3 loop is CASSITPGVSNQPQHF. Here the CDR3 DNA reads TGTGCCAGTAGTATAACTCCGGGGGTTAGCAATCAGCCCCAGCATTTT.

V and J are TRBV9 and TRBJ1-2; no reliable D call. Trimming removed 3 bases from V and 4 bases from J, with 16 bases in between. The CDR3 is 15 residues long. Germline values: CDR1 SGDLS, CDR2 YYNGEE. This CDR3 reads CASSGLPGAGYGYTF. The CDR3 DNA reads TGTGCCAGCAGCGGACTACCAGGTGCGGGCTATGGCTACACCTTC.

This clone has a single count. V is TRBV3-1 (or the pseudogene TRBV3-2) and J is TRBJ2-7, with D perhaps being TRBD1 or TRBD2 (5 bases each). Germline-derived CDR1 and CDR2 are LGHDT and YNNKEL (reference sequence). The CDR3 spans 16 residues. The germline V and J ends were trimmed by 0 bases and 5 bases, with 17 bases remaining between them. The CDR3 here is CASSQDSSGLMDEQYF. The CDR3, as DNA: TGTGCCAGCAGCCAAGATTCTTCGGGGCTCATGGACGAGCAGTACTTC.

The J gene is TRBJ2-1, the V gene TRBV11-2, with 8 bases lining up with TRBD1. V was pared by 4 bases and J by 4 bases, with 9 bases of the junction left unmatched. This CDR3 contains 16 residues. CDR1 is SGHAT and CDR2 is FQNNGV in the germline V gene. CDR3 protein: CASSSSGTGRYNEQFF. The CDR3 region has the DNA TGTGCCAGCAGCTCCTCCGGGACAGGTCGATACAATGAGCAGTTCTTC.